This entry lists 2 T cell receptor beta chains sequenced from one sample in a study of blood T cell repertoires in COVID-19. Generated by immunoSEQ multiplex PCR, the TCRdb table keeps only in-frame clones and is missing some. The profile shows 100,000 or so clones, around 85% of them singletons. Sequencing used peripheral blood. These receptors came from a woman between 65 and 79 years old with active or convalescent COVID-19.

This chain connects TRBV28 to TRBJ1-2; a weak D match, TRBD1 (5 bases). The V gene lost 5 bases and the J gene lost 4 bases, with 8 bases spanning the gap. CDR1 is MDHEN and CDR2 is SYDVKM in the germline V gene. This CDR3 spans 12 amino acids. The chain's CDR3 is CASSTTGYGYTF. In nucleotides, the CDR3 is TGTGCCAGCAGTACCACAGGCTATGGCTACACCTTC.

This rearrangement joins TRBV7-2 to TRBJ1-1; D not resolved. The CDR3 is 13 amino acids. Germline V gene sequence: CDR1 SGHTA, CDR2 FQGNSA. V lost 5 bases and J 4 bases, leaving 11 bases between the germline ends. This chain's CDR3 is CASSPQRTTEAFF. CDR3 nucleotides: TGTGCCAGCAGCCCACAGAGAACCACTGAAGCTTTCTTT.